This entry features one TCR beta chain sequence. Its matching antigen is unknown. The trim removed 9 bases at V and 9 bases at J, leaving 14 bases unmatched. The CDR3 is 14 amino acids. The germline CDR1 and CDR2 sequences are KGHDR and SFDVKD. The data were taken from a study of vaccination and CD4 T cells after COVID-19. Study overall: SARS-CoV-2 positivity in convalescent patients was established by nasal swab PCR; under 10 had mild and one severe disease. Six males and four females, two of them Hispanic, were enrolled as convalescents.

Scientists ran DNA taken from cultured CD4+ T cells through the Oncomine TCR Beta short-read assay for sequencing. TCRdb reprocessed the PCR reads via MiXCR and lists one record per CDR3 protein. The sample carries approximately 17,000 distinct CDR3 sequences, roughly 52% recorded once. The treatment here: roughly ten-day PBMC culture with coronavirus spike peptide pools or control peptides (ViraFEST assay). The receptor was derived from a human donor who had recovered from COVID-19. The chain carries TRBV24-1 and TRBJ2-5; 8 positions agree with TRBD1. Material: CD4+ T cells from blood, cultured in vitro, obtained before SARS-CoV-2 vaccination. The DNA for the CDR3 is TGTGCCACCGAGGGCCCAGGGGGCAAAATACCCCAGTACTTC. It yields the protein CATEGPGGKIPQYF.